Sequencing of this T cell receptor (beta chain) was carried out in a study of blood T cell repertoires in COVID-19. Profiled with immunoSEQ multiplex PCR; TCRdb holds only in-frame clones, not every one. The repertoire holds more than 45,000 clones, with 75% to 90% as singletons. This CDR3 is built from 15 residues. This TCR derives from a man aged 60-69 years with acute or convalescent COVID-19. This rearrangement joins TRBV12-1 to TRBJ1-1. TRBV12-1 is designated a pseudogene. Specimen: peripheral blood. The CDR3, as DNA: TGTGCCAGCAGCTTTGGAGGCAGTGGCAACACTGAAGCTTTCTTT. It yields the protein CASSFGGSGNTEAFF.